A single sample gave rise to the 5 T cell receptor beta chains below, sequenced in a study of blood T cell repertoires in COVID-19. The method was immunoSEQ multiplex PCR; TCRdb's version includes in-frame clones alone and lacks a portion of them. Among hundreds of thousands of clones, nearly 90% were seen once, and the ten largest hold 3%. Input material: peripheral blood. These receptors all come from a man between 18 and 29 years old with active or convalescent COVID-19.

This chain joins TRBV7-2 and TRBJ2-5, with 7 positions matching TRBD2. Germline CDR1 and CDR2: SGHTA and FQGNSA. The CDR3 totals 14 residues. J gave up 4 bases and V 3 bases, and 5 bases lay outside the gene matches. The CDR3 loop is CASSFPGRGETQYF. In DNA, the CDR3 is TGTGCCAGCAGCTTTCCGGGGAGGGGAGAGACCCAGTACTTC.

V is TRBV5-1 and J is TRBJ2-1, with TRBD2 matching 10 bases. Trimming took 3 bases from V and 8 from J; bases not matched to a gene: 5. This CDR3 comprises 14 residues. Germline CDR1 reads SGHRS; CDR2 reads YFSETQ. The DNA of the CDR3 is TGCGCCAGCAGCTCCCCCGGACTAGCGGATGAGCAGTTCTTC. Its translation: CASSSPGLADEQFF. Full variable domain (remainder filled in from reference TRBV5-1 and TRBJ2-1): KAGVTQTPRYLIKTRGQQVTLSCSPISGHRSVSWYQQTPGQGLQFLFEYFSETQRNKGNFPGRFSGRQFSNSRSEMNVSTLELGDSALYLCASSSPGLADEQFFGPGTRLTVL.

CDR3 residues: CAWTITLGHSGNTIYF. As DNA, the CDR3 is TGTGCCTGGACGATTACCCTGGGGCACTCTGGAAACACCATATATTTT. V is TRBV30 and J is TRBJ1-3, with D perhaps matching TRBD1 (5 bases). V lost 4 bases to trimming and J lost 0 bases, with 16 bases between them. The V gene's germline CDR1 is GTSNPN and CDR2 SVGIG (reference sequence). The CDR3 contains 16 residues.

This chain connects TRBV19 to TRBJ1-2; 10 bases are shared with TRBD1. Germline CDR1 reads LNHDA; CDR2 reads SQIVND (reference sequence). The CDR3 totals 16 residues. The J segment lost 2 bases and the V segment lost 4 bases, leaving 7 bases of the junction unmatched. Here the CDR3 reads CASSRGTGVGNYGYTF. CDR3 nucleotides: TGTGCCAGTAGTAGAGGGACAGGGGTAGGGAACTATGGCTACACCTTC.

This chain links TRBV7-8 with TRBJ1-2, with D unclear. The V gene's germline CDR1 is SGHVS and CDR2 FQNEAQ. V lost 1 base and J 8 bases, leaving 14 bases between the germline ends. CDR3 length: 14 amino acids. In DNA form, the CDR3 reads TGTGCCAGCAGCTTAGTGGGCGTAGACCGGGGCTACACCTTC. It is translated as CASSLVGVDRGYTF.